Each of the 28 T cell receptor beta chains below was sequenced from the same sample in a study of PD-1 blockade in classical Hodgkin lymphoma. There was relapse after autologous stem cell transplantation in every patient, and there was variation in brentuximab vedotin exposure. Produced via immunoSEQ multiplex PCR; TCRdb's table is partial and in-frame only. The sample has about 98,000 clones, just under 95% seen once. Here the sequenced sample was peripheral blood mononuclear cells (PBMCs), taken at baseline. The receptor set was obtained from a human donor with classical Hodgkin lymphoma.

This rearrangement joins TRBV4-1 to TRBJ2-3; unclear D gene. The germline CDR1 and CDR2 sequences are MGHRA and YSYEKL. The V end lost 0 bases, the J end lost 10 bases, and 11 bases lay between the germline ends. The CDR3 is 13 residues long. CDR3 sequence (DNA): TGCGCCAGCAGCCAAGAAGGGTTCGGTCCGCAGTATTTT. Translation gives CASSQEGFGPQYF.

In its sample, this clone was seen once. CDR3 DNA: TGTGCCAGCGGTAAATGGACCGGGGAGCTGTTTTTT. It specifies CASGKWTGELFF. J is TRBJ2-2 and V is TRBV7-6; D is ambiguous. The V gene lost 8 bases and the J gene lost 5 bases, with 9 bases spanning the gap. The CDR3 consists of 12 residues. Germline V gene data show CDR1 as SGHVS and CDR2 as FNYEAQ.

The DNA of the CDR3 is TGTGCCTGGAGTATGGGCAACCAAGAGACCCAGTACTTC. Residues: CAWSMGNQETQYF. The chain is built from TRBV30 and TRBJ2-5; D remains unclear. CDR1 GTSNPN and CDR2 SVGIG come from the germline V gene (reference sequence). The V gene lost 2 bases and the J gene lost 0 bases, with 7 bases spanning the gap. The CDR3 totals 13 residues.

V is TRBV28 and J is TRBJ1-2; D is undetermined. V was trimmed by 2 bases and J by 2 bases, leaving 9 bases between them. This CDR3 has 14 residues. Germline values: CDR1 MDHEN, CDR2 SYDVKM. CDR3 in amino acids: CASSLTTTNYGYTF. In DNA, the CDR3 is TGTGCCAGCAGTTTAACGACGACAAACTATGGCTACACCTTC.

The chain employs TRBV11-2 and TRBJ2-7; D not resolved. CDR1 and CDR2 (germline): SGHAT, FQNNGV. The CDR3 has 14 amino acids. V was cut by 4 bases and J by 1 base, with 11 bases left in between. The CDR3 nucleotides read TGTGCCAGCAGCTCAAAGGGTTGGTCCTACGAGCAGTACTTC. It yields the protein CASSSKGWSYEQYF.

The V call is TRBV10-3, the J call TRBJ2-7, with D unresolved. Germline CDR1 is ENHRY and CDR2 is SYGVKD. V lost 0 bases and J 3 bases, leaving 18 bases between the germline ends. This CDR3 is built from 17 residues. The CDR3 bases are TGTGCCATCAGTGAGTCGAGTATAGGGCAGGCAAACTACGAGCAGTACTTC. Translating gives CAISESSIGQANYEQYF.

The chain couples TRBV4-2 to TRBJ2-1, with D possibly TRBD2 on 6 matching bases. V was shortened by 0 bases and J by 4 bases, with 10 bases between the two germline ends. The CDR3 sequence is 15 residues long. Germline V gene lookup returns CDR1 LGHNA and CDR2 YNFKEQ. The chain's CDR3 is CASSQEVREYNEQFF. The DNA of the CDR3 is TGTGCCAGCAGCCAAGAAGTTCGGGAGTACAATGAGCAGTTCTTC.

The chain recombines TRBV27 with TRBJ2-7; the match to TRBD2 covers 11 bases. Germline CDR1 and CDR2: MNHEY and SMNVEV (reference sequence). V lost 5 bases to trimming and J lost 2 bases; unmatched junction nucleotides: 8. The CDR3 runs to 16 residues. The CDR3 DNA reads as TGTGCCAGCAGTCCCAAACTAGCGGGAGTACCCTACGAGCAGTACTTC. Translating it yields CASSPKLAGVPYEQYF.

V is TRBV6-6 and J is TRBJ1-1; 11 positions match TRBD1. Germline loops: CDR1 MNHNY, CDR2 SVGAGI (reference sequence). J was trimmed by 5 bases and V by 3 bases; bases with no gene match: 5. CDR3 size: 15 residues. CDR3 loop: CASSYRGTGGTEAFF. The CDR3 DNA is TGTGCCAGCAGTTATAGGGGGACAGGGGGGACTGAAGCTTTCTTT.

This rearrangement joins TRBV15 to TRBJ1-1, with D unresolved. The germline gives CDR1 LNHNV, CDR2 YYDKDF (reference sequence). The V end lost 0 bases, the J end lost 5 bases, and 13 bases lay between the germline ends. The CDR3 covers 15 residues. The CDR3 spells CATSRDVNGRTEAFF. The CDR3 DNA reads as TGTGCCACCAGCAGAGATGTAAACGGGCGAACTGAAGCTTTCTTT.

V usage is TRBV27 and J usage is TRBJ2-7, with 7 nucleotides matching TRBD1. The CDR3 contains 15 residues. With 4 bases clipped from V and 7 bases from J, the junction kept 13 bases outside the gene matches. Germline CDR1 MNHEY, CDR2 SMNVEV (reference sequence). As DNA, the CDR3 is TGTGCCAGCAGTTCCTTACAGGGGACCTTTAGGGAGCAGTACTTC. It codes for CASSSLQGTFREQYF.

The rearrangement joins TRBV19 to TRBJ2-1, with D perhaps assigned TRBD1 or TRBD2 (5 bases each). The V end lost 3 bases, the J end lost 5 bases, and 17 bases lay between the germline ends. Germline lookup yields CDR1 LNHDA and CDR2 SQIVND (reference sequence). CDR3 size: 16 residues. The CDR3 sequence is CASSILGASPNNEQFF. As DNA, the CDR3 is TGTGCCAGTAGTATCTTAGGGGCTAGCCCGAACAATGAGCAGTTCTTC.

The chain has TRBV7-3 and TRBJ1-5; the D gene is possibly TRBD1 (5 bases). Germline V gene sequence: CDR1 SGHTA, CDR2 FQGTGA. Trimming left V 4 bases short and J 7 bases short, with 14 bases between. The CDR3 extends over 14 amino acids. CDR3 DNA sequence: TGTGCCAGCAGCTCCGTCAGGGAGAGGCAGCCCCAGCATTTT. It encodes CASSSVRERQPQHF.

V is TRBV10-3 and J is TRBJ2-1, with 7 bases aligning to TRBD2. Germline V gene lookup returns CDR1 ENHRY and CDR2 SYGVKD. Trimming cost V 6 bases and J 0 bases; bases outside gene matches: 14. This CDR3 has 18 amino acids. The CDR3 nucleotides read TGTGCCATCAGCCTGGGCCGGGAGTGGGGGGGCTCCTACAATGAGCAGTTCTTC. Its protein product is CAISLGREWGGSYNEQFF.

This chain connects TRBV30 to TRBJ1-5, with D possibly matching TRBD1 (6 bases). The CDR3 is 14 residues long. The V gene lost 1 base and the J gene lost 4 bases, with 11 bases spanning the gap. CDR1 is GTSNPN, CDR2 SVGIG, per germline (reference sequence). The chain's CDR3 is CAWSAWTANQPQHF. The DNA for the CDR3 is TGTGCCTGGAGTGCCTGGACAGCGAATCAGCCCCAGCATTTT.

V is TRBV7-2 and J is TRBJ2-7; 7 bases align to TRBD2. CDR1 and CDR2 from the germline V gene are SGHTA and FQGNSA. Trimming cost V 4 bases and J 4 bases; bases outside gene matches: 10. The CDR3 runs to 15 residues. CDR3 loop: CASSSSSGGFYEQYF. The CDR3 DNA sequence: TGTGCCAGCAGCTCCTCTAGCGGAGGTTTTTACGAGCAGTACTTC.

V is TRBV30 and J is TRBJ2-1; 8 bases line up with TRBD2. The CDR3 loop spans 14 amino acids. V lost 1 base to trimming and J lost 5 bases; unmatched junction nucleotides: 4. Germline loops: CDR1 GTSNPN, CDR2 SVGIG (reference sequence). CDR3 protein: CAWSARGANNEQFF. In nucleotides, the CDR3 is TGTGCCTGGAGTGCGCGGGGGGCGAACAATGAGCAGTTCTTC. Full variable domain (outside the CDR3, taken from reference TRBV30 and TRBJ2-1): SQTIHQWPATLVQPVGSPLSLECTVEGTSNPNLYWYRQAAGRGLQLLFYSVGIGQISSEVPQNLSASRPQDRQFILSSKKLLLSDSGFYLCAWSARGANNEQFFGPGTRLTVL.

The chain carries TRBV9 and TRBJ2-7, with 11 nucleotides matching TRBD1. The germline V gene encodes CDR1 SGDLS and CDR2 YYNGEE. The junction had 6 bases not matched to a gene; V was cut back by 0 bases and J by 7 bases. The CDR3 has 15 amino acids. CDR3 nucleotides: TGTGCCAGCAGCGTAGGAGGACAGGGGGCTTGGGAGCAGTACTTC. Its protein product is CASSVGGQGAWEQYF.

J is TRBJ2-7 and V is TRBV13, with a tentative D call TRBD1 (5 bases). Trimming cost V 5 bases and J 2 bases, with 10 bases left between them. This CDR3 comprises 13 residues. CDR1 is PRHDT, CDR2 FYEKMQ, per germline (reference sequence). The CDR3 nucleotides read TGTGCCAGCAGCCCGACAGATACCTACGAGCAGTACTTC. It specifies CASSPTDTYEQYF.

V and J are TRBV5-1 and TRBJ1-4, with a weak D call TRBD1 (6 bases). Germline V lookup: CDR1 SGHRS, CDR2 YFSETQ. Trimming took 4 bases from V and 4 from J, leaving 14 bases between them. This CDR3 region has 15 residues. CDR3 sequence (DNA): TGCGCCAGCAGCCCCTACCTGGACAGTAATGAAAAACTGTTTTTT. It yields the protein CASSPYLDSNEKLFF.

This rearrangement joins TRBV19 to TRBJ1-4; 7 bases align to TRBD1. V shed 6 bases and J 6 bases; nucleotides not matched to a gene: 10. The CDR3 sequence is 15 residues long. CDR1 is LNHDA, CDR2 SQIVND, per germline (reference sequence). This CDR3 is CASSREGADDEKLFF. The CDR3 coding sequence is TGTGCCAGTAGCAGGGAGGGGGCTGACGATGAAAAACTGTTTTTT.

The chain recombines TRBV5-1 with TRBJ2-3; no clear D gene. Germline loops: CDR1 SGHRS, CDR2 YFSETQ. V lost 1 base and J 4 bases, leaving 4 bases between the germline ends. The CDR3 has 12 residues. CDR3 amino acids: CASSLPSDTQYF. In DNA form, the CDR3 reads TGCGCCAGCAGCTTGCCTTCAGATACGCAGTATTTT. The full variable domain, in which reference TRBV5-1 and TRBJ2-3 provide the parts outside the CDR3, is KAGVTQTPRYLIKTRGQQVTLSCSPISGHRSVSWYQQTPGQGLQFLFEYFSETQRNKGNFPGRFSGRQFSNSRSEMNVSTLELGDSALYLCASSLPSDTQYFGPGTRLTVL.

CDR3 protein: CASSFDRGGSGANVLTF. The CDR3, as DNA: TGTGCCAGCAGCTTCGACAGGGGAGGCTCTGGGGCCAACGTCCTGACTTTC. The chain couples TRBV5-6 to TRBJ2-6; TRBD1 agrees at 8 bases. This CDR3 has 17 amino acids. The junction had 4 bases not matched to a gene; V was cut back by 2 bases and J by 0 bases. Germline V gives CDR1 SGHDT, CDR2 YYEEEE.

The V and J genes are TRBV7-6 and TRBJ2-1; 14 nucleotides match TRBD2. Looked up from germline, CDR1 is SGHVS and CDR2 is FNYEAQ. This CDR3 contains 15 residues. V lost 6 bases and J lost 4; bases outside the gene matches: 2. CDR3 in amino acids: CASSRLAGGYNEQFF. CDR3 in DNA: TGTGCCAGCAGTCGACTAGCGGGAGGGTACAATGAGCAGTTCTTC.

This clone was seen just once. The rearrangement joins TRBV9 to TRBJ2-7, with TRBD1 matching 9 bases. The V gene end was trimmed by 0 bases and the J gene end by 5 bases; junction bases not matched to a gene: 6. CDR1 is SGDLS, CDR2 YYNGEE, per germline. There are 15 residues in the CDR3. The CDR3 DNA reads TGTGCCAGCAGCGTAGGGGGGACAGGGTCTAACGAGCAGTACTTC. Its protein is CASSVGGTGSNEQYF.

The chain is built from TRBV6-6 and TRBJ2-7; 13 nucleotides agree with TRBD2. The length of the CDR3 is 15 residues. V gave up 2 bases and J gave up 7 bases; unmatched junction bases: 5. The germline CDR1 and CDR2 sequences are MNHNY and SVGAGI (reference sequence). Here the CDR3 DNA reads TGTGCCAGCAGTTACAGGACTAGCGGGAGTGTTGAGCAGTACTTC. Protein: CASSYRTSGSVEQYF.

The CDR3 DNA follows: TGTGCCAGTAGTATAAGGGGCCCGACAGGGCAGTACTTC. This codes for CASSIRGPTGQYF. The V gene is TRBV19, the J gene TRBJ2-7, with D maybe TRBD1 (6 bases). Germline CDR1 reads LNHDA; CDR2 reads SQIVND (reference sequence). CDR3 length: 13 residues. V was shortened by 2 bases and J by 9 bases, with 14 bases between the two germline ends.

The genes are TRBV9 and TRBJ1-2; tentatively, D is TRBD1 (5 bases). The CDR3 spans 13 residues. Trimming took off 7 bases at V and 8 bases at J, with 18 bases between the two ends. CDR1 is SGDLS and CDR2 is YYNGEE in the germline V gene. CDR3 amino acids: CASVGATGDGYTF. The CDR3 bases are TGTGCCAGCGTCGGGGCGACGGGGGACGGCTACACCTTC.